These 9 T cell receptor beta chains share one sample of origin, sequenced in a study of CD8+CD57+ T cells in acquired aplastic anemia. Both TCR beta VDJ combination and CDR3 sequence profiling were carried out. Genomic DNA was the template for this profiling. A single record per CDR3 protein comes from TCRdb applying MiXCR to the reads. In the table there are 95,000 to 150,000 distinct CDR3 sequences, 55% to 70% of which are singletons. Those patients picked for sequencing had displayed CD8+CD57+ cell expansion on flow cytometry. Sequenced sample: sorted CD4+, CD8+, or CD8+CD57+ T cells (not recorded which) from PBMCs. The receptors were gathered from a human donor with aplastic anemia.

V gene TRBV9 combines with J gene TRBJ2-7, with 8 bases lining up with TRBD2. CDR3 length: 14 amino acids. Per germline, CDR1 SGDLS and CDR2 YYNGEE. V was clipped by 0 bases and J by 6 bases; unmatched bases: 5. The CDR3 nucleotides are TGTGCCAGCAGCGTAGCGGGGGGGCTAGGCGAGCAGTACTTC. Protein: CASSVAGGLGEQYF. The variable domain in full, completed from reference TRBV9 and TRBJ2-7, reads DSGVTQTPKHLITATGQRVTLRCSPRSGDLSVYWYQQSLDQGLQFLIQYYNGEERAKGNILERFSAQQFPDLHSELNLSSLELGDSALYFCASSVAGGLGEQYFGPGTRLTVT.

This clonotype was detected many times. The CDR3 DNA follows: TGTGCCAGCAGCTTACTGGCGGAAAACACCGGGGAGCTGTTTTTT. Translation gives CASSLLAENTGELFF. The chain employs TRBV7-7 and TRBJ2-2; no clear D. In germline, CDR1 is SSHAT, CDR2 FNYEAQ (reference sequence). Trimming left V 2 bases short and J 2 bases short, with 9 bases between. This CDR3 comprises 15 residues.

The genes are TRBV10-3 and TRBJ1-2; 7 bases fit TRBD1. Germline assignment: CDR1 ENHRY and CDR2 SYGVKD. CDR3 size: 15 residues. V dropped 5 bases and J dropped 8; count of bases not matched to a gene: 14. The CDR3 DNA reads as TGTGCCATCAGTCCGCAAACCGGGACAGCCTTAGGCTACACCTTC. This codes for CAISPQTGTALGYTF.

The chain couples TRBV9 to TRBJ2-1; TRBD2 matches at 13 bases. V was clipped by 4 bases and J by 6 bases; unmatched bases: 4. Germline CDR1 and CDR2: SGDLS and YYNGEE. This CDR3 has 15 residues. The CDR3 nucleotides read TGTGCCAGCAGCCCTGGGACTAGCGGGACCAATGAGCAGTTCTTC. It codes for CASSPGTSGTNEQFF.

This rearrangement joins TRBV19 to TRBJ1-6; unclear D gene. The V end was cut by 9 bases, the J end by 4 bases, with 16 bases between. The germline V gene has CDR1 LNHDA and CDR2 SQIVND (reference sequence). The CDR3 is made up of 15 amino acids. As DNA, the CDR3 is TGTGCCAGCTGCACCGGGTCCCAATATAATTCACCCCTCCACTTT. As protein: CASCTGSQYNSPLHF.

The chain recombines TRBV7-3 with TRBJ1-2; D may be TRBD1 (5 bases). Trimming shortened V by 0 bases and J by 4 bases, and 6 bases separated the two germline ends. Germline loops: CDR1 SGHTA, CDR2 FQGTGA. This CDR3 spans 13 amino acids. CDR3 in amino acids: CASSLTQAYGYTF. CDR3 coding DNA: TGTGCCAGCAGCTTAACACAGGCCTATGGCTACACCTTC.

In its sample, this clonotype was seen once. The chain couples TRBV6-1 to TRBJ2-7; TRBD1 agrees at 7 bases. Germline CDR1 and CDR2: MNHNS and SASEGT. This CDR3 is 13 amino acids long. Trimming at V came to 9 bases and at J to 1 base, leaving 6 bases not matched to a gene. The CDR3 region is CASSDRASYEQYF. As DNA, the CDR3 is TGTGCCAGTTCCGACAGGGCGTCCTACGAGCAGTACTTC.

This clonotype appeared many times. The chain uses TRBV4-3 and TRBJ1-1; 11 bases are a match to TRBD1. Germline V gene lookup returns CDR1 LGHNA and CDR2 YSLEER. The length of the CDR3 is 17 residues. V was pared by 3 bases and J by 5 bases, with 11 bases of the junction left unmatched. The CDR3 DNA is TGCGCCAGCAGCCAGACTTACGGACAGGGGGCAAGAACTGAAGCTTTCTTT. Translating it yields CASSQTYGQGARTEAFF.

The CDR3 bases are TGTGCCAGCAGCTTGCCGAGAGCCACTGAAGCTTTCTTT. Protein sequence: CASSLPRATEAFF. The chain recombines TRBV5-6 with TRBJ1-1, with D uncertain. The CDR3 totals 13 residues. Germline CDR1 and CDR2: SGHDT and YYEEEE. Trimming pared 1 base from V and 4 bases from J, leaving 8 bases between.